This T cell receptor beta chain was retrieved from a study of T cells after yellow fever vaccination (dated by TCRdb to about 2019). About the full investigation: Libraries from fractions with low cell numbers were prepared with the SMART-Seq v4 Ultra Low Input RNA kit. To follow T-cell clones before and after both primary and booster YFV17D yellow fever vaccination, bulk TCR alpha and beta repertoires underwent longitudinal sequencing. Two healthy male donors made up the cohort, one aged 18 to 29 years and the other aged 30 to 39 years. Blood was collected at multiple timepoints before and after primary and secondary immunization, and bulk PBMC replicates and cell subsets were isolated. General conclusions and limits of the study: A small fraction of clonotypes showed up in both the CD4 and CD8 compartments, probably as a result of convergent recombination. After the booster, most of the clones that had expanded following primary vaccination were detected again (roughly 96% of CD4 and more than 85% of CD8), which suggests that memory was broadly maintained. Because the study included only two donors, the extent to which the findings can be generalized is limited. FACS-sorted repertoires could contain abundant contaminating clonotypes from the bulk population, so computational filtering was required. Compared with the primary T-cell response, the secondary T-cell response was faster but weaker, reaching its peak on day 5 rather than on day 15.

Interpreted using the paper, the treatment or condition label stands for: live attenuated yellow fever vaccine strain. At every blood-draw timepoint, two biological replicates of bulk PBMCs were collected. PBMCs were isolated from peripheral blood using a standard Ficoll-Paque protocol. RNA was extracted with TriZol from bulk PBMCs, CD4 and CD8 fractions, and dextramer-positive and dextramer-negative fractions. For sequencing, an Illumina NovaSeq 6000 was employed. TCR cDNA was synthesized by 5'RACE template switching, which introduced a universal primer site and unique molecular identifiers. cDNA synthesis was primed from both the TCR alpha and TCR beta constant segments. Library amplification involved two PCR steps, and the second step added sample barcodes and sequencing adapters. Sequencing of the libraries was done on either Illumina HiSeq 2500 (2x100 bp) or NovaSeq (2x150 bp). As for the original processing: MIGEC handled demultiplexing of reads and collapsing into UMI consensus sequences, while MiXCR performed V(D)J alignment. Using edgeR on replicate PBMC samples, clonotypes were called vaccine-responding if FDR was below 0.01 and the log2 fold change was above 5 up to day 15. CD4 or CD8 identity was assigned to each bulk clonotype according to whether the clonotype was present at higher abundance in the sequenced CD4 repertoire or the sequenced CD8 repertoire. TCRdb redid the processing of the public reads, applying fastp at Q25 and MiXCR, and retained in-frame beta chains. Records with the same CDR3 protein are collapsed into one entry carrying the most frequent genes and DNA. TCRdb, not the authors, supplied the V and J calls. Present in this sample are 350,000 to 450,000 distinct CDR3 sequences, 18% of which were seen just once. The top ten clonotypes cover 15% to 20% of the sample.

Ten or more counts support this clonotype. Its specific antigen is unknown. The record has no base qualities; no much larger clone is one base away. Relative to germline, V is 5 bases shorter and J is 4 bases shorter, with 7 bases between their ends. From cysteine to phenylalanine, the CDR3 is 12 amino acids long. The retained sequence is limited to the CDR3, 36 bases, with the frame set at the first base. CDR1 and CDR2, looked up from the germline V gene, are MGHRA and YSYEKL. The TCR originated in a man between 18 and 29 years old who received the YFV17D yellow fever vaccine. This specimen was PBMCs, taken before the yellow fever booster vaccination. The chain employs TRBV4-1 and TRBJ2-3; TRBD2 could be the D gene, as 5 bases match. The DNA reads TGCGCCAGCAGCGGGAGTCCAGATACGCAGTATTTT. Its protein reads: CASSGSPDTQYF.